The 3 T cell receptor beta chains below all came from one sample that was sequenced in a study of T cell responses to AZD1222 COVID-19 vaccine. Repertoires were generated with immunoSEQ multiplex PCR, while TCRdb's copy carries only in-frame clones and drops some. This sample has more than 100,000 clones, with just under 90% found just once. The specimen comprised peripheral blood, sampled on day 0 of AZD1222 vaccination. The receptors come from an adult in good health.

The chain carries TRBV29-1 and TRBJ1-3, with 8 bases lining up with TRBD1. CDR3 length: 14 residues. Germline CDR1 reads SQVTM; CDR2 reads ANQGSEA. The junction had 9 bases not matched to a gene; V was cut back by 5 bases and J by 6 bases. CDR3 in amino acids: CSVTNTGGENTIYF. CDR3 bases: TGCAGCGTTACGAATACAGGGGGGGAAAACACCATATATTTT.

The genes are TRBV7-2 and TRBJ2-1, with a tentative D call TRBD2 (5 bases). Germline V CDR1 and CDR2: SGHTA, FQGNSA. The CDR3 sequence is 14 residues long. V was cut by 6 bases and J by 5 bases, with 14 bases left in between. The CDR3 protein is CASSLRGLNNEQFF. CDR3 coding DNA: TGTGCCAGCAGTCTTCGGGGTCTCAACAATGAGCAGTTCTTC.

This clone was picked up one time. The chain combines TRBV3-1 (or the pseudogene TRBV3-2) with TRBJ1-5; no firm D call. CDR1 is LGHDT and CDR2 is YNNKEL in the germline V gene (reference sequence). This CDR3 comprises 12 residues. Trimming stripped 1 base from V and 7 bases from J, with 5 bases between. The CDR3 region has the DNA TGTGCCAGCAGCCAAGGGAGGCAGCCCCAGCATTTT. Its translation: CASSQGRQPQHF.